These 26 T cell receptor beta chains originate from one sample sequenced in a study of blood T cell repertoires in COVID-19. Some clones are missing from TCRdb's copy, which holds only in-frame ones; the method was immunoSEQ multiplex PCR. The table lists 150,000 to 200,000 clones, approximately 86% of them singletons. The specimen sequenced was peripheral blood. Source of these receptors: a middle-aged man with active or convalescent COVID-19.

The V call is TRBV6-5, the J call TRBJ2-4, with unresolved D. The CDR3 has 14 amino acids. V lost 7 bases to trimming and J lost 8 bases, with 18 bases between them. Germline lookup yields CDR1 MNHEY and CDR2 SVGAGI. The CDR3 bases are TGTGCCAGCACCACCGGGTCCATTTCAGACATTCAGTACTTC. Its protein is CASTTGSISDIQYF.

V is TRBV5-1 and J is TRBJ2-3; 8 positions match TRBD2. The CDR3 runs 15 residues. Germline lookup yields CDR1 SGHRS and CDR2 YFSETQ. Trimming took 2 bases from V and 0 from J; bases not matched to a gene: 2. The CDR3 spells CASSFSGASTDTQYF. CDR3 sequence (DNA): TGCGCCAGCAGCTTTAGCGGGGCTAGCACAGATACGCAGTATTTT. The full variable domain, with the rest looked up from reference TRBV5-1 and TRBJ2-3, is KAGVTQTPRYLIKTRGQQVTLSCSPISGHRSVSWYQQTPGQGLQFLFEYFSETQRNKGNFPGRFSGRQFSNSRSEMNVSTLELGDSALYLCASSFSGASTDTQYFGPGTRLTVL.

The chain carries TRBV28 and TRBJ1-4; 8 nucleotides align to TRBD1. The CDR3 is 16 amino acids. Germline trimming cut 4 bases from V and 7 bases from J; bases unmatched to any gene: 11. CDR1 and CDR2 (germline): MDHEN, SYDVKM. The CDR3 here is CASSSIRQGTTEKLFF. CDR3 DNA: TGTGCCAGCAGTTCAATCAGACAGGGGACGACTGAAAAACTGTTTTTT.

This rearrangement joins TRBV30 to TRBJ2-7; perhaps TRBD2 as D (5 bases). Trimming shortened V by 2 bases and J by 6 bases, and 14 bases separated the two germline ends. Germline CDR1 reads GTSNPN; CDR2 reads SVGIG (reference sequence). The CDR3 length is 13 residues. This CDR3 is CAWSTTTAGEQYF. Written as DNA, the CDR3 is TGTGCCTGGAGTACGACTACCGCGGGCGAGCAGTACTTC.

V and J are TRBV3-1 (or the pseudogene TRBV3-2) and TRBJ1-2; D call uncertain. Germline CDR1 and CDR2: LGHDT and YNNKEL (reference sequence). V was trimmed by 1 base and J by 4 bases, leaving 13 bases between them. The CDR3 runs to 15 residues. The CDR3, as DNA: TGTGCCAGCAGCCAAGCGCAAAAAGGAGCCTATGGCTACACCTTC. Protein product: CASSQAQKGAYGYTF.

The J gene is TRBJ2-3, the V gene TRBV5-4, with TRBD1 matching over 7 bases. Germline lookup yields CDR1 SGHNT and CDR2 YYREEE (reference sequence). J lost 3 bases, V lost 6 bases, and 4 bases had no gene match. CDR3 length: 13 amino acids. The CDR3 spells CASMGQTTDTQYF. The DNA of the CDR3 is TGTGCCAGCATGGGACAGACGACAGATACGCAGTATTTT.

This chain joins TRBV24-1 and TRBJ2-5; a possible D gene is TRBD2 (6 bases). CDR1 and CDR2 (germline): KGHDR, SFDVKD. The CDR3 runs to 17 residues. The V end was cut by 4 bases, the J end by 2 bases, with 19 bases between. The CDR3 loop reads CATSDPHGVGGQETQYF. CDR3 bases: TGTGCCACCAGTGACCCCCACGGAGTGGGGGGTCAAGAGACCCAGTACTTC.

The rearrangement links TRBV4-1 to TRBJ2-3; D is ambiguous. In germline, CDR1 is MGHRA, CDR2 YSYEKL. The CDR3 spans 15 residues. The V end lost 0 bases, the J end lost 2 bases, and 9 bases lay between the germline ends. CDR3: CASSQDRSPTDTQYF. CDR3 bases: TGCGCCAGCAGCCAAGACAGATCCCCCACAGATACGCAGTATTTT.

This chain uses TRBV7-3 with TRBJ2-3, with a weak D call TRBD1 (6 bases). The germline gives CDR1 SGHTA, CDR2 FQGTGA. Between the trimmed V and J ends, which lost 5 bases and 2 bases, there was a span of 11 bases. This CDR3 region has 14 residues. The CDR3 nucleotides read TGTGCCAGCAGCCCGCGACAGGTCACAGATACGCAGTATTTT. Translated, it gives CASSPRQVTDTQYF.

This sequence joins TRBV10-3 and TRBJ1-1, with 7 bases aligning to TRBD1. Germline lookup yields CDR1 ENHRY and CDR2 SYGVKD. The ends lost 3 bases at V and 7 bases at J; junction bases unmatched: 2. The CDR3 consists of 12 residues. The CDR3 loop is CAISEPGGEAFF. CDR3 nucleotides: TGTGCCATCAGTGAACCAGGGGGTGAAGCTTTCTTT.

The count of this clone is one. The chain has TRBV29-1 and TRBJ2-3, with 7 bases fitting TRBD1. Per germline, CDR1 SQVTM and CDR2 ANQGSEA. J gave up 2 bases and V 6 bases, and 5 bases lay outside the gene matches. The CDR3 spans 13 residues. CDR3 loop: CSVADRITDTQYF. As DNA, the CDR3 is TGCAGCGTCGCGGACAGGATCACAGATACGCAGTATTTT.

The genes are TRBV19 and TRBJ2-7; D is possibly TRBD1 (6 bases). Germline CDR1 reads LNHDA; CDR2 reads SQIVND (reference sequence). There are 15 residues in the CDR3. V shed 5 bases and J shed 3 bases, with 17 bases lying between them. CDR3 amino acids: CASSSYRRGIYEQYF. CDR3 DNA: TGTGCCAGTAGTTCATACCGCAGGGGAATCTACGAGCAGTACTTC. The full variable domain, completed using reference TRBV19 and TRBJ2-7, is DGGITQSPKYLFRKEGQNVTLSCEQNLNHDAMYWYRQDPGQGLRLIYYSQIVNDFQKGDIAEGYSVSREKKESFPLTVTSAQKNPTAFYLCASSSYRRGIYEQYFGPGTRLTVT.

This clone occurred once. The chain links TRBV2 to TRBJ1-5, with D unresolved. The ends were cut back, 3 bases at V and 6 bases at J, with 12 bases in the middle. CDR1 is SNHLY, CDR2 FYNNEI, per germline. This CDR3 region has 14 residues. CDR3 nucleotide sequence: TGTGCCAGCAGTGATAGGTCAGGTGGTCAGCCCCAGCATTTT. This gives the protein CASSDRSGGQPQHF.

Worth noting for this clone: The germline gene is not matched at one end of the junction; a read error may be the cause. The V call is TRBV7-7, the J call TRBJ2-1; 10 bases match TRBD1. The CDR3 length is 16 residues. Germline-derived CDR1 and CDR2 are SSHAT and FNYEAQ (reference sequence). CDR3 DNA sequence: TGTGCTAGCAGCTTAGGTGGGACAGGGGTCCGAGATGAGCAGTTCTTC. Amino acid sequence: CASSLGGTGVRDEQFF.

The chain joins TRBV28 to TRBJ2-2, with a possible D match to TRBD2 (5 bases). CDR3 size: 16 residues. The V end lost 2 bases, the J end lost 2 bases, and 12 bases lay between the germline ends. The germline V gene encodes CDR1 MDHEN and CDR2 SYDVKM. This CDR3 reads CASSLEGAPNTGELFF. DNA of the CDR3: TGTGCCAGCAGTTTAGAGGGTGCGCCTAACACCGGGGAGCTGTTTTTT.

As concerns this clone: Other DNA sequences from this sample encode an identical CDR3 as well. The chain recombines TRBV12-3 or TRBV12-4 with TRBJ2-3, with unresolved D. The CDR3 runs 11 residues. V was trimmed by 6 bases and J by 3 bases, leaving 4 bases between them. The CDR3 bases are TGTGCCAGCAGCCTAACAGATACGCAGTATTTT. This translates into CASSLTDTQYF.

V usage is TRBV18 and J usage is TRBJ1-6; possible D gene TRBD1, 5 bases. The CDR3 contains 15 residues. V shed 0 bases and J shed 7 bases, with 10 bases lying between them. Germline lookup yields CDR1 KGHSH and CDR2 LQKENI. CDR3: CASSPPGTENSPLHF. Written as DNA, the CDR3 is TGTGCCAGCTCACCACCGGGGACTGAGAATTCACCCCTCCACTTT.

This clone was observed a few times. The V and J genes are TRBV7-9 and TRBJ1-6; D gene ambiguous. Trimming removed 1 base from V and 9 bases from J, with 10 bases in between. This CDR3 comprises 14 residues. In germline, CDR1 is SEHNR, CDR2 FQNEAQ (reference sequence). The CDR3 sequence: CASSLGGPGSPLHF. The DNA of the CDR3 is TGTGCCAGCAGCTTAGGAGGGCCGGGTTCACCCCTCCACTTT. The full variable domain, with the rest looked up from reference TRBV7-9 and TRBJ1-6, is DTGVSQNPRHKITKRGQNVTFRCDPISEHNRLYWYRQTLGQGPEFLTYFQNEAQLEKSRLLSDRFSAERPKGSFSTLEIQRTEQGDSAMYLCASSLGGPGSPLHFGNGTRLTVT.

The chain links TRBV3-1 (or the pseudogene TRBV3-2) to TRBJ2-7; TRBD1 might be the D (5 bases). The CDR3 consists of 12 residues. Germline V gene sequence: CDR1 LGHDT, CDR2 YNNKEL (reference sequence). V was shortened by 5 bases and J by 4 bases, with 9 bases between the two germline ends. The CDR3 bases are TGTGCCAGCAGCTACGACAGTTACGAGCAGTACTTC. Translation gives CASSYDSYEQYF.

V is TRBV2 and J is TRBJ2-1; D unclear. The germline V and J ends were trimmed by 5 bases and 9 bases, with 14 bases remaining between them. CDR1 and CDR2 from the germline V gene are SNHLY and FYNNEI. This CDR3 has 13 amino acids. The CDR3, as DNA: TGTGCCAGCAGTCCCCACAAGGAGAGTGAGCAGTTCTTC. Translation gives CASSPHKESEQFF.

The rearrangement joins TRBV7-3 to TRBJ2-1, with D perhaps TRBD1 (5 bases). CDR1 and CDR2 (germline): SGHTA, FQGTGA. The CDR3 runs to 13 residues. V was pared by 5 bases and J by 4 bases, with 9 bases between. The CDR3 spells CASSPDSYNEQFF. The CDR3 DNA reads as TGTGCCAGCAGCCCCGACAGTTACAATGAGCAGTTCTTC. Variable domain in full (rest from reference TRBV7-3 and TRBJ2-1): GAGVSQTPSNKVTEKGKYVELRCDPISGHTALYWYRQSLGQGPEFLIYFQGTGAADDSGLPNDRFFAVRPEGSVSTLKIQRTERGDSAVYLCASSPDSYNEQFFGPGTRLTVL.

The chain links TRBV13 to TRBJ2-7, with D tentatively TRBD2 (8 bases). V gave up 3 bases and J gave up 4 bases, with 16 bases separating them. Germline values: CDR1 PRHDT, CDR2 FYEKMQ (reference sequence). The CDR3 length is 15 residues. CDR3 amino acids: CASSFVSGTDYEQYF. CDR3 in DNA: TGTGCCAGCAGCTTCGTTAGCGGGACAGATTACGAGCAGTACTTC.

This clone has just one count. The chain employs TRBV28 and TRBJ1-6, with D perhaps TRBD1 (6 bases). The V gene's germline CDR1 is MDHEN and CDR2 SYDVKM. V was cut by 3 bases and J by 8 bases, with 14 bases left in between. The CDR3 spans 15 residues. CDR3 amino acids: CASSLMARGDSPLHF. CDR3 nucleotides: TGTGCCAGCAGTTTGATGGCCAGGGGCGATTCACCCCTCCACTTT.

This clone was seen once. The chain joins TRBV28 to TRBJ1-4, with a possible D match to TRBD1 (6 bases). The V and J ends lost 6 bases and 6 bases respectively, with 14 bases between them. The CDR3 loop spans 14 amino acids. Germline lookup yields CDR1 MDHEN and CDR2 SYDVKM. The CDR3 nucleotides are TGTGCCAGCAGGTCACAGGGTAGGCATGAAAAACTGTTTTTT. Amino acids: CASRSQGRHEKLFF.

For this clone: The germline gene is not matched at one end of the junction; a read error may be the cause. This rearrangement joins TRBV11-2 to TRBJ1-1; D is ambiguous. Germline-derived CDR1 and CDR2 are SGHAT and FQNNGV. This CDR3 has 14 amino acids. The CDR3 region is CANSLGSLNTEAFF. In DNA form, the CDR3 reads TGTGCCAACAGCTTAGGATCACTCAACACTGAAGCTTTCTTT.

The genes are TRBV6-6 and TRBJ2-3; 8 bases fit TRBD1. Germline V gene data show CDR1 as MNHNY and CDR2 as SVGAGI (reference sequence). CDR3 length: 15 amino acids. Trimming removed 0 bases from V and 4 bases from J; junction bases left unmatched: 3. This chain's CDR3 is CASSYSNRGADTQYF. CDR3 in DNA: TGTGCCAGCAGTTACTCGAACAGGGGGGCAGATACGCAGTATTTT.